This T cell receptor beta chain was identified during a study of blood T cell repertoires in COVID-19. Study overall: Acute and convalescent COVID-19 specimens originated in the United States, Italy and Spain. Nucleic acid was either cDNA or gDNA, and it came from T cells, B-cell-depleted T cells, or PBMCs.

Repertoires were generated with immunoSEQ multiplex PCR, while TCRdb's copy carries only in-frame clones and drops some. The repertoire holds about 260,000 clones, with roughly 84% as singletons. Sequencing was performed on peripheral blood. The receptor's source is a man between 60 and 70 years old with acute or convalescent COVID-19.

Here the CDR3 reads CASSGQGSFIGELFF. The CDR3 bases are TGTGCCAGCAGTGGACAGGGGAGTTTTATCGGGGAGCTGTTTTTT. The chain has TRBV2 and TRBJ2-2, with 8 bases lining up with TRBD1. V gave up 4 bases and J gave up 7 bases; unmatched junction bases: 8. Germline V gene data show CDR1 as SNHLY and CDR2 as FYNNEI. The CDR3 covers 15 residues.